This T cell receptor (beta chain) came from a study of cytomegalovirus exposure and HLA in healthy donors. Both 60 Vbeta primers and 13 Jbeta primers went into the PCR. TCRdb keeps only in-frame clones here, not all; method: immunoSEQ multiplex PCR. This table has about 110,000 clones, around 80% appearing once. Deletions cut 5 bases from V and 0 bases from J, with 13 bases between. The CDR3 contains 15 residues. The germline V gene encodes CDR1 SGHTA and CDR2 FQGNSA. Donors likely had unrecorded immune exposures despite being nominally healthy when sampled. As for this clone: Its antigen is unidentified.

Study-level results: A later analysis revealed that TCR association rates differed between HLA loci, peaking at DRB1 and bottoming out at HLA-C.

J is TRBJ1-1 and V is TRBV7-2, with a tentative D call TRBD1 (5 bases). Sequenced material: PBMCs. The origin of this receptor is a man aged 55 to 70 in good health and CMV-seronegative. CDR3 residues: CASSPDSGVNTEAFF. The DNA for the CDR3 is TGTGCCAGCAGCCCCGATTCGGGGGTGAACACTGAAGCTTTCTTT.